These 8 T cell receptor beta chains came from one sample sequenced in a study of T-cell memory formation after mild COVID-19. TCRdb re-called the 5' RACE reads through MiXCR, storing one row per CDR3 protein. The sample lists some 330,000 distinct CDR3 sequences, roughly 21% occurring once. The specimen was PBMCs or a T cell subset sorted from them (not recorded which). These receptors were obtained from an adult woman who had mild COVID-19 (a few samples of this study predate the infection). Cell type and time point are not known.

This chain uses TRBV7-9 with TRBJ2-7; the D is unclear. V gave up 1 base and J gave up 2 bases, with 9 bases separating them. Germline V lookup: CDR1 SEHNR, CDR2 FQNEAQ (reference sequence). CDR3 length equals 14 residues. The DNA of the CDR3 is TGTGCCAGCAGCTTAGGAGACACAACCTACGAGCAGTACTTC. Translating gives CASSLGDTTYEQYF.

This clonotype has a handful of counts. This chain joins TRBV15 and TRBJ2-7; possibly TRBD2 for D (6 bases). The CDR3 is 13 amino acids. Deletions cut 4 bases from V and 7 bases from J, with 14 bases between. Germline CDR1 and CDR2: LNHNV and YYDKDF (reference sequence). The CDR3 coding sequence is TGTGCCACCAGCAAGAGATTGGGAGGAGAGCAGTACTTC. Protein product: CATSKRLGGEQYF.

This clonotype was detected a few times. The genes are TRBV7-2 and TRBJ2-1; 9 nucleotides line up with TRBD1. The trim removed 4 bases at V and 0 bases at J, leaving 4 bases unmatched. CDR1 and CDR2 (germline): SGHTA, FQGNSA. CDR3 length: 16 residues. CDR3 amino acids: CASSSWTGASYNEQFF. The CDR3 DNA reads TGTGCCAGCAGCTCCTGGACAGGGGCCTCCTACAATGAGCAGTTCTTC.

This clonotype was seen a few times. This chain joins TRBV12-3 or TRBV12-4 and TRBJ2-7, with D possibly being TRBD2 (6 bases). V was trimmed by 5 bases and J by 3 bases, leaving 14 bases between them. The CDR3 is made up of 14 amino acids. The CDR3 sequence is CASSPSGGGYEQYF. CDR3 nucleotides: TGTGCCAGCAGTCCCTCTGGGGGAGGCTACGAGCAGTACTTC.

This clonotype was counted a few times. CDR3 sequence: CAWSAALTFSSTDTQYF. DNA for the CDR3: TGTGCCTGGAGTGCCGCTCTCACGTTCTCTAGCACAGATACGCAGTATTTT. The V call is TRBV30, the J call TRBJ2-3; D not certain. V shed 1 base and J shed 0 bases, with 17 bases lying between them. The CDR3 has 17 residues. Germline V gene sequence: CDR1 GTSNPN, CDR2 SVGIG (reference sequence).

The rearrangement joins TRBV4-3 to TRBJ2-1, with no clear D. CDR1 LGHNA and CDR2 YSLEER come from the germline V gene. V was clipped by 0 bases and J by 0 bases, with 6 bases between them. The CDR3 is 15 residues long. The CDR3 here is CASSQEKRSYNEQFF. CDR3 sequence (DNA): TGCGCCAGCAGCCAAGAGAAGCGCTCCTACAATGAGCAGTTCTTC.

V is TRBV4-1 and J is TRBJ1-2; D is unclear. There are 15 residues in the CDR3. CDR1 and CDR2 (germline): MGHRA, YSYEKL. Trimming stripped 0 bases from V and 1 base from J, with 9 bases between. CDR3 region: CASSQDTGRNYGYTF. The CDR3 DNA reads TGCGCCAGCAGCCAAGATACGGGCCGTAACTATGGCTACACCTTC.

V usage is TRBV18 and J usage is TRBJ1-1, with D possibly matching TRBD1 (5 bases). The CDR3 is made up of 18 amino acids. Germline loops: CDR1 KGHSH, CDR2 LQKENI. V gave up 2 bases and J gave up 2 bases, with 21 bases separating them. CDR3 sequence reads: CASSPKLGPDRTNTEAFF. Written as DNA, the CDR3 is TGTGCCAGCTCACCAAAGCTGGGGCCCGACCGAACCAACACTGAAGCTTTCTTT.